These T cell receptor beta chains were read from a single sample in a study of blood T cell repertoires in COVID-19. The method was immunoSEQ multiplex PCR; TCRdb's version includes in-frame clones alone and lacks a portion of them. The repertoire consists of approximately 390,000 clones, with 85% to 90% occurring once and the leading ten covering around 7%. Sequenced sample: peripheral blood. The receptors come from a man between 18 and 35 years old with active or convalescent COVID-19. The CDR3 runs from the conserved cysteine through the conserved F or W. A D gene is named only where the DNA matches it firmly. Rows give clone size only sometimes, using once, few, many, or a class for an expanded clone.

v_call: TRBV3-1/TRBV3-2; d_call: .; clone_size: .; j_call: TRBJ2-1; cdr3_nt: TGTGCCAGCAGCCAAAGGGGGGGGGCTAAGAATGAGCAGTTCTTC; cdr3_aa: CASSQRGGAKNEQFF
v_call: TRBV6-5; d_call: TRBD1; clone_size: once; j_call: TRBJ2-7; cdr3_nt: TGTGCCAGCAGTCACCGGGACAGGGGAATCTACGAGCAGTACTTC; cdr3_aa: CASSHRDRGIYEQYF
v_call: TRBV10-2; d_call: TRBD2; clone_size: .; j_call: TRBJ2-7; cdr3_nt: TGCGCCAGCAGTGAATTGAGGACTAGCGTAAACTACGAGCAGTACTTC; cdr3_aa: CASSELRTSVNYEQYF
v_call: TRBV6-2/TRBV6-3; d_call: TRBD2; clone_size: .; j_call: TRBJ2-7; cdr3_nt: TGTGCCAGCAGTTACTCTTTGGGGGGGAACGAGCAGTACTTC; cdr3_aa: CASSYSLGGNEQYF
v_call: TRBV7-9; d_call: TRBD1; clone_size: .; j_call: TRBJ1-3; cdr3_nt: TGTGCCAGCAGCGTCCACGGGACAGCTGGAAACACCATATATTTT; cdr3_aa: CASSVHGTAGNTIYF
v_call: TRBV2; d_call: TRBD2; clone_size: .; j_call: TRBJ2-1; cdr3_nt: TGTGCCAGCAGTGAATTTCCTAGCGGAGGTCATGAGCAGTTCTTC; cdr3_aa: CASSEFPSGGHEQFF
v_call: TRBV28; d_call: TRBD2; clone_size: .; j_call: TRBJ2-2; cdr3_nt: TGTGCCAGCAGCAGCGGGAGTGGCGGGGAGCTGTTTTTT; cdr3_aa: CASSSGSGGELFF
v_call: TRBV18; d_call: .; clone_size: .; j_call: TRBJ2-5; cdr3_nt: TGTGCCAGCTCACCAGGGGGGGGCCACCAAGAGACCCAGTACTTC; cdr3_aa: CASSPGGGHQETQYF
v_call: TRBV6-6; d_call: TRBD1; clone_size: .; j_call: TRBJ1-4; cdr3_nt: TGTGCCAGCAGTACTCACTCCCCAGGGGGCGGTGAAAAACTGTTTTTT; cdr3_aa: CASSTHSPGGGEKLFF
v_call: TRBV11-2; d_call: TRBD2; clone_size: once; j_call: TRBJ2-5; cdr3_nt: TGTGCCAGCAGCCCCGGACTAGGGCGGGGGACCCAGTACTTC; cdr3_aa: CASSPGLGRGTQYF
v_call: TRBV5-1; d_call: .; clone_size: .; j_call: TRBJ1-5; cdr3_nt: TGCGCCAGCAGCTGGGGGGACCGGGACTCCAATCAGCCCCAGCATTTT; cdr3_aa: CASSWGDRDSNQPQHF
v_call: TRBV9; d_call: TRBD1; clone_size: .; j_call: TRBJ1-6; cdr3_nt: TGTGCCAGCAGCCTCGGGACAGGGATTGATTCACCCCTCCACTTT; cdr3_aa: CASSLGTGIDSPLHF
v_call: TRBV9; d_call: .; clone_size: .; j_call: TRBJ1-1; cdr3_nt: TGTGCCAGCAGCCCCAGGCAGGGGCAGGCGAACACTGAAGCTTTCTTT; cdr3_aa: CASSPRQGQANTEAFF
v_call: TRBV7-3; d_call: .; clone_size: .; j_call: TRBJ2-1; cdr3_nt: TGTGCCAGCAGCTCATACTCACGGACTCAGAATGAGCAGTTCTTC; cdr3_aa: CASSSYSRTQNEQFF
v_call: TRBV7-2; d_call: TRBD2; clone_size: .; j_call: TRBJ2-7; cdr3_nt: TGTGCCAGCAGTTTAGCGGGGGGTTACGAGCAGTACTTC; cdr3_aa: CASSLAGGYEQYF
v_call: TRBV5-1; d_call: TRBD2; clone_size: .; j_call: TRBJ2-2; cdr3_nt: TGCGCCAGCAGCTTGGTAGGCGGGGGGTTCAACACCGGGGAGCTGTTTTTT; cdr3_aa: CASSLVGGGFNTGELFF
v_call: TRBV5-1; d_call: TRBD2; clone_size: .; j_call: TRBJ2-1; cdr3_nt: TGCGCCAGCAGCTCACTAGCGGGGGCCTGGTCAGAGCAGTTCTTC; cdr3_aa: CASSSLAGAWSEQFF
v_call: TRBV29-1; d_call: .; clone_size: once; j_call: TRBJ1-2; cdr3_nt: TGCAGCGTAGAGGGGGGGTACTATGGCTACACCTTC; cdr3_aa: CSVEGGYYGYTF
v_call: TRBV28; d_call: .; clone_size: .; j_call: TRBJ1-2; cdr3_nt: TGTGCCAGCAGTTTAGCCAATATAGCGAGTGGCTACACCTTC; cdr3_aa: CASSLANIASGYTF
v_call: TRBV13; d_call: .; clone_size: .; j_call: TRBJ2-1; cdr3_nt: TGTGCCAGCAGCTCCGGTAGGAGTACCTACAATGAGCAGTTCTTC; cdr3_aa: CASSSGRSTYNEQFF
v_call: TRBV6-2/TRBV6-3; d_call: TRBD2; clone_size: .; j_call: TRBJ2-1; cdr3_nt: TGTGCCAGCAGCCGGACTAGCGGGGCCCATGAGCAGTTCTTC; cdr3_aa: CASSRTSGAHEQFF
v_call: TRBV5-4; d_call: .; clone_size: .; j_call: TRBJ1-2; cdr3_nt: TGTGCCAGCAGCACCGTGGCACACGGCTACACCTTC; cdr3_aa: CASSTVAHGYTF
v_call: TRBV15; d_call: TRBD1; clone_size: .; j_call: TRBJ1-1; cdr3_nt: TGTGCCACCAGCCACGGGACAGGTACTGAAGCTTTCTTT; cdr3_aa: CATSHGTGTEAFF
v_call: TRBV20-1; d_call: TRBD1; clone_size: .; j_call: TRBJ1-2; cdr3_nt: TGCAGTGCTACGACAGGGGGTGGCTACACCTTC; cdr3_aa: CSATTGGGYTF
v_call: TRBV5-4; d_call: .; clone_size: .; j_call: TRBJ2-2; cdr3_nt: TGTGCCAGCAGCTTGATGCCCTACGGCGGGGAGCTGTTTTTT; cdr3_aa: CASSLMPYGGELFF
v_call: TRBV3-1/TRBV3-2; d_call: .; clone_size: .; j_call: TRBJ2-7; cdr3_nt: TGTGCCAGCAGCCGGGAGCCTTCCTCCTACGAGCAGTACTTC; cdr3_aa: CASSREPSSYEQYF
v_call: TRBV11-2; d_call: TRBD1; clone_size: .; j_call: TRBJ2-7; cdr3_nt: TGTGCCAGCAGCCCAATCTTGGGGACAGGTGAATACGAGCAGTACTTC; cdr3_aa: CASSPILGTGEYEQYF
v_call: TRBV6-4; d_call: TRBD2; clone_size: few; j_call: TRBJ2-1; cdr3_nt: TGTGCCAGCAGTGCAATAGCGGGAGACCACTACAATGAGCAGTTCTTC; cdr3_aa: CASSAIAGDHYNEQFF
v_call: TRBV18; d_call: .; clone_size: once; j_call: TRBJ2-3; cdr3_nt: TGTGCCAGCTCACCGGGAGGTACAGATACGCAGTATTTT; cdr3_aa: CASSPGGTDTQYF
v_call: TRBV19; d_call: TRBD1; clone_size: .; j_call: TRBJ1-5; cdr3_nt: TGTGCCAGTAGTGTCGGGACAGCTAATCAGCCCCAGCATTTT; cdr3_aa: CASSVGTANQPQHF
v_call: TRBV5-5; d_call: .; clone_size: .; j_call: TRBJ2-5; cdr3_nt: TGTGCCAGCAGCTTGGTCAGCAGGAAAGAGACCCAGTACTTC; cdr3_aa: CASSLVSRKETQYF
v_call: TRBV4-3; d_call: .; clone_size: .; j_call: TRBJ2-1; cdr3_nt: TGCGCCAGCAGCCAAGATCGTTGGTCTAGCAATGAGCAGTTCTTC; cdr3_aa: CASSQDRWSSNEQFF
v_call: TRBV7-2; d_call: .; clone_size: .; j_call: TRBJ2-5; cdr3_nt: TGTGCCAGCAGTACCCGAGGGGAGACCCAGTACTTC; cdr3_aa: CASSTRGETQYF
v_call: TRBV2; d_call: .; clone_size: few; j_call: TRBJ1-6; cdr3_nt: TGTGCCAGCATTAAGGACAGAGGCTCCTATAATTCACCCCTCCACTTT; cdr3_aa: CASIKDRGSYNSPLHF
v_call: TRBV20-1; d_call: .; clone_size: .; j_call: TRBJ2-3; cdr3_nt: TGCAGTGCTAGTCCAGTTACCTCTAGCACAGATACGCAGTATTTT; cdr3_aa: CSASPVTSSTDTQYF
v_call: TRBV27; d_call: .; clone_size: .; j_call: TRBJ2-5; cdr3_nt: TGTGCCAGCAGTTTTGATGGCGGAGTCTGGGAGACCCAGTACTTC; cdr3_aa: CASSFDGGVWETQYF
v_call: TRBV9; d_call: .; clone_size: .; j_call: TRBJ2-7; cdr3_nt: TGTGCCAGCAGCTTTAGCGGCTACTCCTCCTACGAGCAGTACTTC; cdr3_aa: CASSFSGYSSYEQYF
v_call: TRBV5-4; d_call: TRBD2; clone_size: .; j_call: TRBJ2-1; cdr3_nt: TGTGCCAGCAGGGAACTAGCGGGAGGGTCCTACAATGAGCAGTTCTTC; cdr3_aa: CASRELAGGSYNEQFF
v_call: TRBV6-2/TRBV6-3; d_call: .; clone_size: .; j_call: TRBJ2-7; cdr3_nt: TGTGCCAGCAGTTCCGGGGGGCCCCCCTACGAGCAGTACTTC; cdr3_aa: CASSSGGPPYEQYF
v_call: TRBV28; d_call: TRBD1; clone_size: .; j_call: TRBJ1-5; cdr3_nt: TGTGCCAGCAGTGTACAGGGGCAGCCCCAGCATTTT; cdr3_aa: CASSVQGQPQHF
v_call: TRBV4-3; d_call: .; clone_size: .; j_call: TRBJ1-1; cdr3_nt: TGCGCCAGCAGCCAAGATTTAGGGGATACTGAAGCTTTCTTT; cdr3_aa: CASSQDLGDTEAFF
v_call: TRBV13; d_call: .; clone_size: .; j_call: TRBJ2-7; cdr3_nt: TGTGCCAGCAGCCTCGGGTCACCGAGGGAGCAGTACTTC; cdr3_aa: CASSLGSPREQYF
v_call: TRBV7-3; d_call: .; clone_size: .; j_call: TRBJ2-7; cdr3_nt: TGTGCCAGCAGCACCGGGACTGGCCGCGAGCAGTACTTC; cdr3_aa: CASSTGTGREQYF
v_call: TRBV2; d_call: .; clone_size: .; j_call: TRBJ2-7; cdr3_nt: TGTGCCAGCAGCGGGGACGGGGGCGAGCAGTACTTC; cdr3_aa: CASSGDGGEQYF
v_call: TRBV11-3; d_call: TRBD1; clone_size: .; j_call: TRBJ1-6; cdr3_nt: TGTGCCAGCAGCTTGGGGACAGGGGGCCCCCTCCACTTT; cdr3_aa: CASSLGTGGPLHF
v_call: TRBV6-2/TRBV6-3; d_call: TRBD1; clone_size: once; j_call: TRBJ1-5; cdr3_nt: TGTGCCAGCAGTTACCCAAACAGGGGTGGCAATCAGCCCCAGCATTTT; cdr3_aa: CASSYPNRGGNQPQHF
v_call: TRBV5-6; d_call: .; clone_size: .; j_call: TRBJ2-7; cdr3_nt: TGTGCCAGCAGCTCCACAGGGTTGACCTACGAGCAGTACTTC; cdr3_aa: CASSSTGLTYEQYF
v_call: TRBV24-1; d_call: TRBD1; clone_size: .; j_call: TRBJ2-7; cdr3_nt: TGTGCCACAGCCGGGACAGGGGGCGACGAGCAGTACTTC; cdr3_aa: CATAGTGGDEQYF
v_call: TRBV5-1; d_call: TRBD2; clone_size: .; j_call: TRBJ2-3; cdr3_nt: TGCGCCAGCAGCCTAGCGGGGACAGATACGCAGTATTTT; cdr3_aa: CASSLAGTDTQYF
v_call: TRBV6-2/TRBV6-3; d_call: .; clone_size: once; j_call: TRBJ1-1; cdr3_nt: TGTGCCAGCAGCCGGGCCACTGAAGCTTTCTTT; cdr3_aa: CASSRATEAFF
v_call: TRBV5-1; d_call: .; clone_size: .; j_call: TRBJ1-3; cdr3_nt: TGCGCCAGCAGCGAGAGACAGAAGTCTTCGGGAAACACCATATATTTT; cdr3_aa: CASSERQKSSGNTIYF
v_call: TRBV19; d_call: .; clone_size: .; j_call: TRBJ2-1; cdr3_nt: TGTGCCAGTAGTATTTTGTCAGGTCACTACAATGAGCAGTTCTTC; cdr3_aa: CASSILSGHYNEQFF
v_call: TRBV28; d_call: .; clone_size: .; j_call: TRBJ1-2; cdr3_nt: TGTGCCAGCAACCCCGTACGAGAATTCTATGGCTACACCTTC; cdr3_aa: CASNPVREFYGYTF
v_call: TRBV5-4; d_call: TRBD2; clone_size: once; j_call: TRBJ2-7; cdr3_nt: TGTGCCAGCAGCATCGTAGCGGGAGGGCCAGACGAGCAGTACTTC; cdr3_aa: CASSIVAGGPDEQYF
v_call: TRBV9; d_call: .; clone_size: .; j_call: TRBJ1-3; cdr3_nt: TGTGCCAGCAGCGTGGAGGGATCTGGAAACACCATATATTTT; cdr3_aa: CASSVEGSGNTIYF
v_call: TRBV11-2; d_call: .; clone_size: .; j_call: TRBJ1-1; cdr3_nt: TGTGCCAGCACCAAAACCCCCGGACAGAAGAACACTGAAGCTTTCTTT; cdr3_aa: CASTKTPGQKNTEAFF
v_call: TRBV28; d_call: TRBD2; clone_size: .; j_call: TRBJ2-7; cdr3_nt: TGTGCCAGCACCGGGACTAGCGGAGCCTACGAGCAGTACTTC; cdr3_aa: CASTGTSGAYEQYF